The 4 T cell receptor beta chains below were found in one sample sequenced in a study of cytomegalovirus exposure and HLA in healthy donors. In the PCR, 60 Vbeta and 13 Jbeta primers were used. Profiled with immunoSEQ multiplex PCR; TCRdb holds only in-frame clones, not every one. The table shows 80,000 to 100,000 clones, with under 85% occurring only once. The sequenced sample was PBMCs. These receptors were collected from a man aged 18 to 30 in good health and CMV-seropositive.

This clone was seen a single time. This chain connects TRBV28 to TRBJ1-1, with 8 bases aligning to TRBD1. Germline V gives CDR1 MDHEN, CDR2 SYDVKM. The CDR3 runs 15 residues. Trimming cost V 1 base and J 4 bases; bases outside gene matches: 5. In DNA form, the CDR3 reads TGTGCCAGCAGTTTATACCGAGGACAGGGCACTGAAGCTTTCTTT. Amino acids: CASSLYRGQGTEAFF.

This clone was counted a single time. The chain joins TRBV27 to TRBJ2-2; TRBD1 might be the D (6 bases). V dropped 5 bases and J dropped 3 bases, with 10 bases sitting between them. Germline lookup yields CDR1 MNHEY and CDR2 SMNVEV (reference sequence). The CDR3 has 14 amino acids. The CDR3 is CASSIYRDTGELFF. The CDR3 nucleotides read TGTGCCAGCAGTATCTACAGGGACACCGGGGAGCTGTTTTTT.

Remarks on this clone: A read error may account for a junction end that differs from germline. The chain uses TRBV7-9 and TRBJ2-6, with D hard to call. The CDR3 is 12 residues long. Germline CDR1 and CDR2: SEHNR and FQNEAQ (reference sequence). CDR3: CSSSHLANVLTF. CDR3 nucleotides: TGTTCCAGCAGCCATTTGGCCAACGTCCTGACTTTC.

The table lists this clone with a few counts. V gene TRBV6-5 combines with J gene TRBJ2-3; 9 nucleotides line up with TRBD2. V was clipped by 6 bases and J by 2 bases; unmatched bases: 3. The germline V gene has CDR1 MNHEY and CDR2 SVGAGI. CDR3 length: 14 residues. This CDR3 is CASRREGNTDTQYF. CDR3 DNA: TGTGCCAGCAGGCGGGAGGGGAACACAGATACGCAGTATTTT.